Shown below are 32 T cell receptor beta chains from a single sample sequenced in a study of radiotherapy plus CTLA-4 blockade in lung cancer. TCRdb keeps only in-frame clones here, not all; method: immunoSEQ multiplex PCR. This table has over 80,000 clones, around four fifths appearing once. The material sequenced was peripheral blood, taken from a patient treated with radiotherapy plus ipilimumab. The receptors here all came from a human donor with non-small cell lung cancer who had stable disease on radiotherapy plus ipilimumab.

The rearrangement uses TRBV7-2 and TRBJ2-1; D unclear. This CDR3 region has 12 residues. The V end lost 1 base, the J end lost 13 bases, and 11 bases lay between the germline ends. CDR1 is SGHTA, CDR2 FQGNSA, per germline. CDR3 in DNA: TGTGCCAGCAGCTTAGTTGTCCCCACACAGTTCTTC. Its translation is CASSLVVPTQFF.

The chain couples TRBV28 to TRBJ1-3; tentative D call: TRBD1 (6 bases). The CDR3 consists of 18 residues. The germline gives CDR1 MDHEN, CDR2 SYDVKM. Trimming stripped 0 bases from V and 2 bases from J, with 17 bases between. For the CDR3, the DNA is TGTGCCAGCAGTTTATGGGGGCCCTCCGGACAGCCTGGAAACACCATATATTTT. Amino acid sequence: CASSLWGPSGQPGNTIYF.

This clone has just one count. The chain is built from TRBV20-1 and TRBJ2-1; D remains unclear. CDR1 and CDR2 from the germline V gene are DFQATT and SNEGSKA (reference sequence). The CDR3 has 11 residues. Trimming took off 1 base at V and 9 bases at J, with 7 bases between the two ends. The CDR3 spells CSARARTEQFF. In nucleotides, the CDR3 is TGCAGTGCTAGAGCACGGACTGAGCAGTTCTTC.

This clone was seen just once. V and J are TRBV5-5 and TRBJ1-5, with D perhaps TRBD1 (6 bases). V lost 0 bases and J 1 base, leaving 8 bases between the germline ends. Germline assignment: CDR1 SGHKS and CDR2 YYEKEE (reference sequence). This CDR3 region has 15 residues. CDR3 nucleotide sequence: TGTGCCAGCAGCTTGGCGGGGGGCAGCAATCAGCCCCAGCATTTT. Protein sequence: CASSLAGGSNQPQHF. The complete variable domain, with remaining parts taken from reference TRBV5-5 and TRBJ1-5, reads DAGVTQSPTHLIKTRGQQVTLRCSPISGHKSVSWYQQVLGQGPQFIFQYYEKEERGRGNFPDRFSARQFPNYSSELNVNALLLGDSALYLCASSLAGGSNQPQHFGDGTRLSIL.

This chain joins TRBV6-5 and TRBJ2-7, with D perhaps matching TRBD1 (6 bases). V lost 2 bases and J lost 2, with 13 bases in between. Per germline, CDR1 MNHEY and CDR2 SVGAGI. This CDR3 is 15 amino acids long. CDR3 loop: CASSYTPDRPYEQYF. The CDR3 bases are TGTGCCAGCAGTTACACCCCTGACAGGCCCTACGAGCAGTACTTC.

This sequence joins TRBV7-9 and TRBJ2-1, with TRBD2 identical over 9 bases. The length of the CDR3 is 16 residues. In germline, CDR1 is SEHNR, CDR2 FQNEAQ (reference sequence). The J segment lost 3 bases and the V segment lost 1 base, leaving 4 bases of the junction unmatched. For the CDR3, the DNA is TGTGCCAGCAGCTTAGAAACTAGCGGGTACTACAATGAGCAGTTCTTC. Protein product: CASSLETSGYYNEQFF.

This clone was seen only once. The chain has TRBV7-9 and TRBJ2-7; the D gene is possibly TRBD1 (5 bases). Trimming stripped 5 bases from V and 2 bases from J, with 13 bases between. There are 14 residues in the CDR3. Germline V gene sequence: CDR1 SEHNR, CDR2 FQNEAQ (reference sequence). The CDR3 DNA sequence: TGTGCCAGCAGCCTAAGGGGTCCCGCCTACGAGCAGTACTTC. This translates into CASSLRGPAYEQYF.

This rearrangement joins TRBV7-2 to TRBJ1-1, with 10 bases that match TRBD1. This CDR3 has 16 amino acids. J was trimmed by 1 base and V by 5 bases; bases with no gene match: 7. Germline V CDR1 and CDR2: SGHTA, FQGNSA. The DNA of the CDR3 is TGTGCCAGCAGCCATGAACGGGACAGGGGGAACACTGAAGCTTTCTTT. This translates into CASSHERDRGNTEAFF. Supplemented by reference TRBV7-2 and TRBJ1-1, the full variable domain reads GAGVSQSPSNKVTEKGKDVELRCDPISGHTALYWYRQSLGQGLEFLIYFQGNSAPDKSGLPSDRFSAERTGGSVSTLTIQRTQQEDSAVYLCASSHERDRGNTEAFFGQGTRLTVV.

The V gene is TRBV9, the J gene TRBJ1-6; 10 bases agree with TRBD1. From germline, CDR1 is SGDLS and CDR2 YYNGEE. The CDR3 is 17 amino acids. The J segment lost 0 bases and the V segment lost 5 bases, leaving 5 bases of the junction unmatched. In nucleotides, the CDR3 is TGTGCCAGCAGTAGACAGGGGGCAAACTCCTATAATTCACCCCTCCACTTT. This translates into CASSRQGANSYNSPLHF.

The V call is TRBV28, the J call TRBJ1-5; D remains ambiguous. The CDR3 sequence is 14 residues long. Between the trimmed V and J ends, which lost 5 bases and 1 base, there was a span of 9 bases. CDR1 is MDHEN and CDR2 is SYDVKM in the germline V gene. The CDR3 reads CASSHPGSNQPQHF. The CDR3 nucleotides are TGTGCCAGCAGTCACCCCGGGAGCAATCAGCCCCAGCATTTT. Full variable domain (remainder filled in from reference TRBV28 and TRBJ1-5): DVKVTQSSRYLVKRTGEKVFLECVQDMDHENMFWYRQDPGLGLRLIYFSYDVKMKEKGDIPEGYSVSREKKERFSLILESASTNQTSMYLCASSHPGSNQPQHFGDGTRLSIL.

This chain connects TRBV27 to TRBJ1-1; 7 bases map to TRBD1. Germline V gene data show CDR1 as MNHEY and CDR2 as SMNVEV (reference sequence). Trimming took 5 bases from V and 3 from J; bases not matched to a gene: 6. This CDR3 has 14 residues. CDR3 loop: CASSVEGTDTEAFF. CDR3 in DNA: TGTGCCAGCAGTGTCGAGGGGACAGACACTGAAGCTTTCTTT.

CDR3 DNA: TGCGCCAGCAGCCCAGGCGACAGGGTAGAGTGGGGCGAAGCTTTCTTT. Protein: CASSPGDRVEWGEAFF. The chain combines TRBV5-1 with TRBJ1-1; 7 bases map to TRBD1. This CDR3 is 16 amino acids long. From germline, CDR1 is SGHRS and CDR2 YFSETQ. V trimming: 4 bases; J trimming: 8 bases; junction bases outside the gene matches: 17. The whole variable domain, remainder taken from reference TRBV5-1 and TRBJ1-1, is KAGVTQTPRYLIKTRGQQVTLSCSPISGHRSVSWYQQTPGQGLQFLFEYFSETQRNKGNFPGRFSGRQFSNSRSEMNVSTLELGDSALYLCASSPGDRVEWGEAFFGQGTRLTVV.

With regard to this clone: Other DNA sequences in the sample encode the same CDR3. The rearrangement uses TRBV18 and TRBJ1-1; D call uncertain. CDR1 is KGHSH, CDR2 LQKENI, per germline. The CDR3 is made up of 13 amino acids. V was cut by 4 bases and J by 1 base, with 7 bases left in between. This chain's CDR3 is CASSRQENTEAFF. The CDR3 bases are TGTGCCAGCTCACGGCAGGAGAACACTGAAGCTTTCTTT.

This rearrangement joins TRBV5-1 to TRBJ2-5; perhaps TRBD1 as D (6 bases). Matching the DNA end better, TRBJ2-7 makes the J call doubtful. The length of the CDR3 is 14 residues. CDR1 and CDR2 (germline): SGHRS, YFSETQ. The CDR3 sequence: CASSFQGSVYEQYF. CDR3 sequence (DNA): TGCGCCAGCAGCTTCCAGGGGTCGGTCTACGAGCAGTACTTC.

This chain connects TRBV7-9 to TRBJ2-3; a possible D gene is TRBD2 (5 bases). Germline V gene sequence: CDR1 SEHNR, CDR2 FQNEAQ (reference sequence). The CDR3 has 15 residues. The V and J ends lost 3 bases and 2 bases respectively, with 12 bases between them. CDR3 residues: CASSFLGRVTDTQYF. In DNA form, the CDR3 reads TGTGCCAGCAGCTTCCTTGGGCGGGTCACAGATACGCAGTATTTT.

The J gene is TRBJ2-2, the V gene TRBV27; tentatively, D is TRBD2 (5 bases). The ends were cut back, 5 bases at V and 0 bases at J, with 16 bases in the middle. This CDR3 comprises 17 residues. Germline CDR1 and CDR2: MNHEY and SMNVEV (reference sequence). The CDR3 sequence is CASSGLLPSANTGELFF. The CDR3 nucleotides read TGTGCCAGCAGTGGACTCTTACCTTCTGCGAACACCGGGGAGCTGTTTTTT.

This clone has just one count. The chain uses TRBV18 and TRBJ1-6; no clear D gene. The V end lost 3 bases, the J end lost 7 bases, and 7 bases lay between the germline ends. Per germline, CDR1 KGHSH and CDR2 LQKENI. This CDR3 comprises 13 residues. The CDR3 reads CASSPRRNSPLHF. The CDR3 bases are TGTGCCAGCTCACCGCGAAGGAATTCACCCCTCCACTTT.

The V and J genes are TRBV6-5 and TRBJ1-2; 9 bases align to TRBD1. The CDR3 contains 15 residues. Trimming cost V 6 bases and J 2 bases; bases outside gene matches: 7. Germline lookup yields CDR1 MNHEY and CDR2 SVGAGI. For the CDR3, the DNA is TGTGCCAGCAGCCCCGGGACAGGGCACAACTATGGCTACACCTTC. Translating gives CASSPGTGHNYGYTF.

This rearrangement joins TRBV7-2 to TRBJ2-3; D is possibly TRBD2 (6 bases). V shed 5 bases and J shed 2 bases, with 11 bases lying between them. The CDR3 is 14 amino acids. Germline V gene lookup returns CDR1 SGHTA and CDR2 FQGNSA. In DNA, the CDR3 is TGTGCCAGCAGCGGGAGGATTCCCACAGATACGCAGTATTTT. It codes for CASSGRIPTDTQYF.

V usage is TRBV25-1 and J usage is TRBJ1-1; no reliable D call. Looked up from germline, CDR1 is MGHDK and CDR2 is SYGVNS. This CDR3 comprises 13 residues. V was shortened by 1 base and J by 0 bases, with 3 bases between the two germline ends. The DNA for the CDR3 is TGTGCCAGCAGTGAATCTCTGAACACTGAAGCTTTCTTT. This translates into CASSESLNTEAFF. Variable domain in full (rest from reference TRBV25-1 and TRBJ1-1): EADIYQTPRYLVIGTGKKITLECSQTMGHDKMYWYQQDPGMELHLIHYSYGVNSTEKGDLSSESTVSRIRTEHFPLTLESARPSHTSQYLCASSESLNTEAFFGQGTRLTVV.

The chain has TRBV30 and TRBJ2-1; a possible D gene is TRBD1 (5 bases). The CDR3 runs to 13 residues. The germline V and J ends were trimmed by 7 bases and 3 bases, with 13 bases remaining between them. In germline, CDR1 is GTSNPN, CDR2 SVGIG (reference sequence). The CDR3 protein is CASRSQGYNEQFF. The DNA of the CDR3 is TGTGCCTCCAGAAGTCAGGGCTACAATGAGCAGTTCTTC.

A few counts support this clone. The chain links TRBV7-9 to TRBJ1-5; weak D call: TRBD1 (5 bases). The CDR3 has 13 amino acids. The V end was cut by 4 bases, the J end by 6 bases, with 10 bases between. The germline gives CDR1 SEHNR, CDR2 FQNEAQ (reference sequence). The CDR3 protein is CASSSGRGQPQHF. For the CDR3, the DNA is TGTGCCAGCAGCTCGGGGCGCGGTCAGCCCCAGCATTTT.

The DNA for the CDR3 is TGTGCCAGTGGGGGCTACACCTTC. Protein product: CASGGYTF. The chain carries TRBV19 and TRBJ1-2; no firm D call. Trimming stripped 8 bases from V and 8 bases from J, with 3 bases between. The CDR3 contains 8 residues. Germline-derived CDR1 and CDR2 are LNHDA and SQIVND (reference sequence).

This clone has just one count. The CDR3 coding sequence is TGTGCCAGCCGTCCCGAGGGCAGTAATCAGCCCCAGCATTTT. Amino acids: CASRPEGSNQPQHF. The rearrangement links TRBV7-9 to TRBJ1-5; D remains ambiguous. The germline gives CDR1 SEHNR, CDR2 FQNEAQ (reference sequence). The V and J ends lost 8 bases and 4 bases respectively, with 15 bases between them. This CDR3 comprises 14 residues.

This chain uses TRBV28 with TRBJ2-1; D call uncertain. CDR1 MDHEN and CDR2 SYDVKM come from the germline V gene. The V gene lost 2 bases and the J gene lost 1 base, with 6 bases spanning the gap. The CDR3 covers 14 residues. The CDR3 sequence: CASSLKASYNEQFF. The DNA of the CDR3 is TGTGCCAGCAGTTTAAAAGCGTCCTACAATGAGCAGTTCTTC.

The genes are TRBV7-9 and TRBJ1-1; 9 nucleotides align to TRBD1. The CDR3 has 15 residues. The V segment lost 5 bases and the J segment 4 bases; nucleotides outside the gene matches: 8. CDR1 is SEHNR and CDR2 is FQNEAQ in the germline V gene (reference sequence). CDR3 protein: CASSTRTGEGTEAFF. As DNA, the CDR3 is TGTGCCAGCAGCACCCGGACAGGGGAGGGCACTGAAGCTTTCTTT.

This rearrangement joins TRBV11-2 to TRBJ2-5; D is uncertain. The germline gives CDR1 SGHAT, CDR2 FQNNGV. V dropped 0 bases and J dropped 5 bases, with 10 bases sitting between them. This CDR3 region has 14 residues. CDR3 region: CASSLDGKSETQYF. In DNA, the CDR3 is TGTGCCAGCAGCTTAGATGGGAAAAGTGAGACCCAGTACTTC.

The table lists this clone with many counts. DNA for the CDR3: TGTGCCAGCAGTTCCAGAGGATTCCCCCAAGAGACCCAGTACTTC. Translated, it gives CASSSRGFPQETQYF. The chain couples TRBV6-5 to TRBJ2-5; D gene unclear. The CDR3 is made up of 15 amino acids. CDR1 MNHEY and CDR2 SVGAGI come from the germline V gene. Trimming removed 4 bases at V and 1 base at J, with 13 bases between.

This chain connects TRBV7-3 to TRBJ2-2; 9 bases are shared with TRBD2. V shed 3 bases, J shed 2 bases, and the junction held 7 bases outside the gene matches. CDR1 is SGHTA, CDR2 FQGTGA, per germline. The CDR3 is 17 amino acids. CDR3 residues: CASSLGSGRSNTGELFF. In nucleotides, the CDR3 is TGTGCCAGCAGCTTGGGTAGCGGGAGATCAAACACCGGGGAGCTGTTTTTT. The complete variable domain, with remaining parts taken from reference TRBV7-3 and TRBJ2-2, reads GAGVSQTPSNKVTEKGKYVELRCDPISGHTALYWYRQSLGQGPEFLIYFQGTGAADDSGLPNDRFFAVRPEGSVSTLKIQRTERGDSAVYLCASSLGSGRSNTGELFFGEGSRLTVL.

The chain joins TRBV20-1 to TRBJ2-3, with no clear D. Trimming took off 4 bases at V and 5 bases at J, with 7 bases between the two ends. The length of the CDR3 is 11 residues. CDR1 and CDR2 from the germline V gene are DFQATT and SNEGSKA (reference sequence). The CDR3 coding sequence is TGCAGTGCTACCGTAGTAGATACGCAGTATTTT. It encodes CSATVVDTQYF.

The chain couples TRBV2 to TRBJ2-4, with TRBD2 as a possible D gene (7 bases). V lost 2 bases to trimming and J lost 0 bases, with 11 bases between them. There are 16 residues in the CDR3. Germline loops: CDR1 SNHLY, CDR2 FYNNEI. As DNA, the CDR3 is TGTGCCAGCAGTGAAAGGGAGGGGGGAGCCAAAAACATTCAGTACTTC. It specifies CASSEREGGAKNIQYF. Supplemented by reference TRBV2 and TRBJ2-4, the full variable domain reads EPEVTQTPSHQVTQMGQEVILRCVPISNHLYFYWYRQILGQKVEFLVSFYNNEISEKSEIFDDQFSVERPDGSNFTLKIRSTKLEDSAMYFCASSEREGGAKNIQYFGAGTRLSVL.

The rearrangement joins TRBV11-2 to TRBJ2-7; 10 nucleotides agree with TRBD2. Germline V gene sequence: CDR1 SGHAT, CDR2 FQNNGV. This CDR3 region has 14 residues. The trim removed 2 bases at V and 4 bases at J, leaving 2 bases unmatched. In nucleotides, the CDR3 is TGTGCCAGCAGCTTATCTAGCGGGGGTTACGAGCAGTACTTC. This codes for CASSLSSGGYEQYF.